This T cell receptor (beta chain) was captured in a study of T cells in localized non-small cell lung cancer. General study findings and limits: Appearance in adjacent lung was seen for a median roughly 50 of the top 100 tumor clones. Only one tumor region was sequenced, so heterogeneity remains possible.

The J segment lost 5 bases and the V segment lost 4 bases, leaving 9 bases of the junction unmatched. Germline V gene lookup returns CDR1 SGHRS and CDR2 YFSETQ. This CDR3 has 15 residues. TCRdb's table, derived via immunoSEQ multiplex PCR, lists solely in-frame clones and lacks some. The sample includes approximately 31,000 clones, approximately 81% of them seen just once. A remark on this clone: Its specificity is not known.

This TCR came from a male donor older than 55 with stage II squamous cell lung carcinoma. Sequenced material: peripheral blood, taken before any cancer treatment. The rearrangement joins TRBV5-1 to TRBJ2-1, with 7 nucleotides matching TRBD1. DNA for the CDR3: TGCGCCAGCAGCAATGCCGGACAGGCCCACAATGAGCAGTTCTTC. It codes for CASSNAGQAHNEQFF. Supplemented by reference TRBV5-1 and TRBJ2-1, the full variable domain reads KAGVTQTPRYLIKTRGQQVTLSCSPISGHRSVSWYQQTPGQGLQFLFEYFSETQRNKGNFPGRFSGRQFSNSRSEMNVSTLELGDSALYLCASSNAGQAHNEQFFGPGTRLTVL.